Listed here is a single TCR beta chain. CDR3-region Arm-PCR and iRepertoire HTBI primers produced the TCR beta libraries. TCRdb called the multiplex PCR reads again in MiXCR, with one record for every CDR3 protein. Here the sample spans about 450,000 distinct CDR3 sequences, 14% being singletons. Germline lookup yields CDR1 MDHEN and CDR2 SYDVKM. The CDR3 has 13 amino acids. Trimming took 3 bases from V and 7 from J, leaving 10 bases between them. The data were taken from a study of regulatory T cells in long-lasting Graves disease. Documented time point: newly diagnosed GD, antithyroid drugs for less than 3 months. Preparation of the TCR library used RNA extracted from PBMCs. The sample was also linked to a second study, of T cells in Graves' hyperthyroidism and ophthalmopathy.

The input for sequencing was peripheral blood mononuclear cells (PBMCs), taken at new diagnosis, from a patient treated with antithyroid drugs. The sequence was collected from a woman in her 50s with Graves disease. The chain uses TRBV28 and TRBJ2-1; no reliable D call. CDR3 DNA sequence: TGTGCCAGCAGTTTTTCCCGGACGAATGAGCAGTTCTTC. It codes for CASSFSRTNEQFF.